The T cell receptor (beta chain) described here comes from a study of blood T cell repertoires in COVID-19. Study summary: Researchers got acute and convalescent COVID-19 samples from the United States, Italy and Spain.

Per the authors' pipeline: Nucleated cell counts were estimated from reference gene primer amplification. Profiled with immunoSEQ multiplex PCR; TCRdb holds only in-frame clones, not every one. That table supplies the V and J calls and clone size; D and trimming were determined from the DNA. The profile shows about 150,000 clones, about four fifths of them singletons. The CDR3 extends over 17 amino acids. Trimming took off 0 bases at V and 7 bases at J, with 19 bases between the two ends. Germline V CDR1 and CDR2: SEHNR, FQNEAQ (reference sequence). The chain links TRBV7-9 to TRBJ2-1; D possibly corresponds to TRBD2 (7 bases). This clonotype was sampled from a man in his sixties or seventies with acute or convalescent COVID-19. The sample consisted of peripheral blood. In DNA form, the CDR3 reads TGTGCCAGCAGCTTAGCTCGGGGGGCCCGGTGGGGGAATGAGCAGTTCTTC. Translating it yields CASSLARGARWGNEQFF.